The 27 T cell receptor beta chains in this list originate from one sample, sequenced in a study of blood T cell repertoires in COVID-19 (dated by TCRdb to the early 2020s). Library prep was done by the immunoSEQ multiplex PCR assay. Not all clones reach the TCRdb copy of this immuneACCESS table, which keeps in-frame sequences only. Checked studies attribute under half of the gap to unresolved V genes and leave the rest unexplained. The sample records 130,000 to 150,000 clones, 87% of which are singletons. Clones ranked in the top ten supply 3.5% to 5.5% of the sample. Sequenced: peripheral blood. The receptors shown here come from a woman aged 40 to 49 with acute or convalescent COVID-19.

The chain links TRBV5-4 to TRBJ2-2; D gene uncertain. The germline gives CDR1 SGHNT, CDR2 YYREEE (reference sequence). The V end was cut by 1 base, the J end by 4 bases, with 8 bases between. The CDR3 is made up of 14 amino acids. CDR3 region: CASSLPLSTGELFF. Here the CDR3 DNA reads TGTGCCAGCAGCTTGCCCCTCAGCACCGGGGAGCTGTTTTTT. Variable domain in full (rest from reference TRBV5-4 and TRBJ2-2): ETGVTQSPTHLIKTRGQQVTLRCSSQSGHNTVSWYQQALGQGPQFIFQYYREEENGRGNFPPRFSGLQFPNYSSELNVNALELDDSALYLCASSLPLSTGELFFGEGSRLTVL.

This sequence joins TRBV27 and TRBJ2-7, with 11 bases that match TRBD2. This CDR3 spans 16 amino acids. Losses at the gene ends were 0 bases for V and 2 bases for J; bases not matched to a gene: 3. Germline CDR1 and CDR2: MNHEY and SMNVEV (reference sequence). CDR3 sequence reads: CASSLSGLAGPYEQYF. The CDR3 nucleotides read TGTGCCAGCAGTTTATCTGGACTAGCGGGTCCCTACGAGCAGTACTTC.

This rearrangement joins TRBV30 to TRBJ2-3; the match to TRBD2 covers 16 bases. The V segment lost 5 bases and the J segment 7 bases; nucleotides outside the gene matches: 6. This CDR3 is built from 15 residues. Germline values: CDR1 GTSNPN, CDR2 SVGIG (reference sequence). The CDR3 sequence: CAWGGTSGRGNTQYF. The CDR3 coding sequence is TGTGCCTGGGGTGGGACTAGCGGGAGGGGGAATACGCAGTATTTT. Complete variable domain (other parts from reference TRBV30 and TRBJ2-3): SQTIHQWPATLVQPVGSPLSLECTVEGTSNPNLYWYRQAAGRGLQLLFYSVGIGQISSEVPQNLSASRPQDRQFILSSKKLLLSDSGFYLCAWGGTSGRGNTQYFGPGTRLTVL.

The table lists this clone with a count of one. The chain employs TRBV28 and TRBJ2-7; 8 bases align to TRBD1. Per germline, CDR1 MDHEN and CDR2 SYDVKM. The CDR3 covers 13 residues. Trimming took 8 bases from V and 4 from J; bases not matched to a gene: 7. The CDR3 spells CASFGQGGYEQYF. CDR3 in DNA: TGTGCCAGCTTCGGACAGGGTGGGTACGAGCAGTACTTC.

This sequence joins TRBV27 and TRBJ1-2; D is undetermined. The CDR3 is 13 amino acids. CDR1 and CDR2 (germline): MNHEY, SMNVEV (reference sequence). The V gene lost 3 bases and the J gene lost 4 bases, with 9 bases spanning the gap. CDR3 sequence: CASSFSGSYGYTF. The CDR3 region has the DNA TGTGCCAGCAGTTTTTCAGGTTCCTATGGCTACACCTTC.

The chain joins TRBV5-6 to TRBJ1-2; 7 nucleotides line up with TRBD1. In germline, CDR1 is SGHDT, CDR2 YYEEEE. The V and J ends lost 2 bases and 1 base, in that order; junction bases with no gene match: 8. The CDR3 runs 16 residues. The CDR3 nucleotides read TGTGCCAGCAGCTTCCCTCGGGGACAGCTTAACTATGGCTACACCTTC. Protein product: CASSFPRGQLNYGYTF. Together with reference TRBV5-6 and TRBJ1-2, the CDR3 gives the full variable domain: DAGVTQSPTHLIKTRGQQVTLRCSPKSGHDTVSWYQQALGQGPQFIFQYYEEEERQRGNFPDRFSGHQFPNYSSELNVNALLLGDSALYLCASSFPRGQLNYGYTFGSGTRLTVV.

J is TRBJ1-1 and V is TRBV20-1; 7 bases agree with TRBD1. This CDR3 comprises 11 residues. Germline CDR1 DFQATT, CDR2 SNEGSKA (reference sequence). The V gene end was trimmed by 7 bases and the J gene end by 5 bases; junction bases not matched to a gene: 4. CDR3 sequence: CSGDRDTEAFF. The CDR3 DNA reads TGCAGTGGAGACAGGGATACTGAAGCTTTCTTT.

The chain is built from TRBV7-6 and TRBJ2-7, with 10 bases lining up with TRBD2. The ends lost 5 bases at V and 1 base at J; junction bases unmatched: 5. In germline, CDR1 is SGHVS, CDR2 FNYEAQ. CDR3 length equals 15 residues. CDR3: CASSPSSGSSYEQYF. DNA of the CDR3: TGTGCCAGCAGCCCGTCTAGCGGGAGTTCCTACGAGCAGTACTTC.

This clone was counted a single time. The chain uses TRBV7-9 and TRBJ2-7; D call uncertain. The CDR3 covers 13 residues. Germline-derived CDR1 and CDR2 are SEHNR and FQNEAQ (reference sequence). Trimming cost V 5 bases and J 6 bases, with 14 bases left between them. CDR3 loop: CASSPPTEREQYF. CDR3 nucleotide sequence: TGTGCCAGCAGCCCACCCACCGAGCGCGAGCAGTACTTC.

V usage is TRBV18 and J usage is TRBJ1-5; TRBD1 is a possible D gene (6 bases). There are 16 residues in the CDR3. V lost 0 bases, J lost 0 bases, and 9 bases lay in between. The germline V gene encodes CDR1 KGHSH and CDR2 LQKENI. The CDR3 here is CASSPPQGSSNQPQHF. The CDR3 coding sequence is TGTGCCAGCTCACCACCACAGGGTTCTAGCAATCAGCCCCAGCATTTT.

The J gene is TRBJ1-2, the V gene TRBV18; 9 bases are a match to TRBD1. The CDR3 runs 14 residues. Per germline, CDR1 KGHSH and CDR2 LQKENI. V trimming: 2 bases; J trimming: 2 bases; junction bases outside the gene matches: 0. The CDR3 reads CASSPGTGNYGYTF. The CDR3 bases are TGTGCCAGCTCACCAGGGACAGGGAACTATGGCTACACCTTC.

V and J are TRBV28 and TRBJ2-7; 10 bases are a match to TRBD1. The CDR3 sequence is 14 residues long. J lost 4 bases, V lost 8 bases, and 8 bases had no gene match. Germline V CDR1 and CDR2: MDHEN, SYDVKM. In DNA, the CDR3 is TGTGCCAGCGAAGCCTGGGACAGGGGTTACGAGCAGTACTTC. This translates into CASEAWDRGYEQYF.

This sequence joins TRBV20-1 and TRBJ2-1; D is unresolved. This CDR3 comprises 11 residues. V lost 4 bases and J lost 9, with 10 bases in between. Germline V gene data show CDR1 as DFQATT and CDR2 as SNEGSKA (reference sequence). CDR3 protein: CSATTTTEQFF. The CDR3 region has the DNA TGCAGTGCTACGACGACAACTGAGCAGTTCTTC.

The rearrangement links TRBV3-1 (or the pseudogene TRBV3-2) to TRBJ2-7, with TRBD1 as a possible D gene (6 bases). The CDR3 is made up of 16 amino acids. Trimming pared 4 bases from V and 2 bases from J, leaving 18 bases between. The germline V gene has CDR1 LGHDT and CDR2 YNNKEL (reference sequence). Here the CDR3 reads CASSPRGARTTYEQYF. CDR3 bases: TGTGCCAGCAGCCCCAGGGGCGCGAGAACGACCTACGAGCAGTACTTC.

This chain joins TRBV6-5 and TRBJ1-2; D call uncertain. The germline gives CDR1 MNHEY, CDR2 SVGAGI. The CDR3 totals 13 residues. The V end was cut by 0 bases, the J end by 1 base, with 3 bases between. For the CDR3, the DNA is TGTGCCAGCAGTTACTCTAATAACTATGGCTACACCTTC. Its protein is CASSYSNNYGYTF.

The V and J genes are TRBV4-3 and TRBJ1-1, with a tentative D call TRBD1 (5 bases). CDR3 size: 13 residues. Trimming took 0 bases from V and 5 from J, leaving 7 bases between them. Germline values: CDR1 LGHNA, CDR2 YSLEER. The CDR3 loop reads CASSQEAGTEAFF. The CDR3 nucleotides are TGCGCCAGCAGCCAAGAGGCAGGGACTGAAGCTTTCTTT.

This chain uses TRBV5-4 with TRBJ1-4; D uncertain. V was shortened by 3 bases and J by 8 bases, with 11 bases between the two germline ends. Germline V gene lookup returns CDR1 SGHNT and CDR2 YYREEE (reference sequence). The CDR3 consists of 13 residues. The CDR3 reads CASSSSPVEKLFF. CDR3 nucleotides: TGTGCCAGCAGCTCCTCCCCCGTAGAAAAACTGTTTTTT.

The chain links TRBV5-6 to TRBJ2-1; the D gene is possibly TRBD2 (6 bases). Germline CDR1 reads SGHDT; CDR2 reads YYEEEE. The CDR3 extends over 14 amino acids. The germline V and J ends were trimmed by 9 bases and 4 bases, with 17 bases remaining between them. Here the CDR3 reads CAISQGLEYNEQFF. CDR3 bases: TGTGCCATTTCCCAGGGACTTGAATACAATGAGCAGTTCTTC.

This chain connects TRBV29-1 to TRBJ1-2; 10 bases are a match to TRBD1. The CDR3 has 14 amino acids. Germline loops: CDR1 SQVTM, CDR2 ANQGSEA. With V trimmed by 4 bases and J by 4 bases, 6 bases remained unmatched. The chain's CDR3 is CSVGGTGVTYGYTF. For the CDR3, the DNA is TGCAGCGTTGGCGGGACAGGGGTTACCTATGGCTACACCTTC.

This rearrangement joins TRBV12-5 to TRBJ2-1; a possible D gene is TRBD2 (6 bases). Germline V gene data show CDR1 as LGHNT and CDR2 as FRNRAP. CDR3 length: 12 amino acids. The V end lost 4 bases, the J end lost 12 bases, and 13 bases lay between the germline ends. CDR3 DNA sequence: TGTGCTAGTGGTTGGGACTCCTTCTTGCAGTTCTTC. It translates to CASGWDSFLQFF.

This chain connects TRBV3-1 (or the pseudogene TRBV3-2) to TRBJ1-1; 8 bases match TRBD1. The CDR3 length is 15 residues. The V and J ends lost 3 bases and 5 bases, in that order; junction bases with no gene match: 8. Per germline, CDR1 LGHDT and CDR2 YNNKEL (reference sequence). The CDR3 protein is CASSHQGARSTEAFF. In DNA form, the CDR3 reads TGTGCCAGCAGCCACCAGGGGGCGAGGTCGACTGAAGCTTTCTTT.

The count of this clone is one. The gene calls are TRBV19 and TRBJ2-2, with D maybe TRBD2 (6 bases). The CDR3 covers 15 residues. Germline V gene lookup returns CDR1 LNHDA and CDR2 SQIVND (reference sequence). V lost 3 bases, J lost 4 bases, and 12 bases lay in between. CDR3 in amino acids: CASSIIGGGTGELFF. The CDR3 nucleotides read TGTGCCAGTAGTATCATCGGGGGTGGCACCGGGGAGCTGTTTTTT.

This clone was observed a few times. The genes are TRBV30 and TRBJ1-1, with a tentative D call TRBD1 (5 bases). Trimming took 1 base from V and 0 from J, leaving 6 bases between them. Germline assignment: CDR1 GTSNPN and CDR2 SVGIG (reference sequence). The CDR3 is 13 amino acids. In DNA, the CDR3 is TGTGCCTGGAGTGAACAGGTGAACACTGAAGCTTTCTTT. Amino acids: CAWSEQVNTEAFF. The complete variable domain, with remaining parts taken from reference TRBV30 and TRBJ1-1, reads SQTIHQWPATLVQPVGSPLSLECTVEGTSNPNLYWYRQAAGRGLQLLFYSVGIGQISSEVPQNLSASRPQDRQFILSSKKLLLSDSGFYLCAWSEQVNTEAFFGQGTRLTVV.

The V gene is TRBV2, the J gene TRBJ2-2, with 7 bases fitting TRBD1. Germline CDR1 is SNHLY and CDR2 is FYNNEI. Germline trimming cut 5 bases from V and 0 bases from J; bases unmatched to any gene: 3. The CDR3 length is 15 residues. Written as DNA, the CDR3 is TGTGCCAGCAGTCGGACAGGACCGAACACCGGGGAGCTGTTTTTT. It yields the protein CASSRTGPNTGELFF.

This clone was seen a few times. This chain uses TRBV29-1 with TRBJ1-2; D perhaps matches TRBD1 (6 bases). Trimming cost V 6 bases and J 2 bases, with 10 bases left between them. Germline V gene sequence: CDR1 SQVTM, CDR2 ANQGSEA. CDR3 length: 12 amino acids. CDR3 sequence (DNA): TGCAGCGTCTTCGGACAGAACTATGGCTACACCTTC. Amino acids: CSVFGQNYGYTF.

The chain carries TRBV28 and TRBJ2-2; 9 bases fit TRBD1. CDR1 is MDHEN, CDR2 SYDVKM, per germline. Trimming cost V 6 bases and J 7 bases; bases outside gene matches: 6. The CDR3 is made up of 14 amino acids. The CDR3 nucleotides read TGTGCCAGCAGCCCCGACAGGGGGGGCGGGGAGCTGTTTTTT. It yields the protein CASSPDRGGGELFF.

The J gene is TRBJ1-5, the V gene TRBV4-2; possible D gene TRBD1, 5 bases. Germline CDR1 LGHNA, CDR2 YNFKEQ. The CDR3 loop spans 17 amino acids. Trimming left V 1 base short and J 3 bases short, with 16 bases between. The CDR3 DNA sequence: TGTGCCAGCAGCCAAGTTTGGGGGGTGGATAACAATCAGCCCCAGCATTTT. Translated: CASSQVWGVDNNQPQHF.